Shown below are 27 T cell receptor beta chains from a single sample sequenced in a study of blood T cell repertoires in COVID-19. Assay used: immunoSEQ multiplex PCR; TCRdb lists only in-frame clones, some missing. This table has roughly 150,000 clones, 82% appearing once. The sample taken for sequencing was PBMCs or T cells enriched from blood (not recorded which). These receptors were collected from a man aged 60 to 75 who had recovered from COVID-19.

The rearrangement joins TRBV6-5 to TRBJ1-6, with 9 bases fitting TRBD1. The CDR3 runs 15 residues. V dropped 6 bases and J dropped 10; count of bases not matched to a gene: 10. Looked up from germline, CDR1 is MNHEY and CDR2 is SVGAGI. CDR3 in DNA: TGTGCCAGCAGGGCCGGGACAGGGTATGGGTCACCCCTCCACTTT. It specifies CASRAGTGYGSPLHF.

This clone was observed once. V gene TRBV5-1 combines with J gene TRBJ2-3; 11 bases are a match to TRBD1. Trimming took 4 bases from V and 5 from J; bases not matched to a gene: 6. The germline V gene encodes CDR1 SGHRS and CDR2 YFSETQ. This CDR3 contains 15 residues. CDR3 nucleotides: TGCGCCAGCAGCACGGACAGGGGGCTTGGAGATACGCAGTATTTT. Residues: CASSTDRGLGDTQYF.

The chain employs TRBV19 and TRBJ2-2; D perhaps matches TRBD1 (6 bases). Germline V gene lookup returns CDR1 LNHDA and CDR2 SQIVND (reference sequence). This CDR3 is built from 15 residues. The V end lost 0 bases, the J end lost 1 base, and 6 bases lay between the germline ends. CDR3 sequence (DNA): TGTGCCAGTAGTATAGAGGGACAGAACACCGGGGAGCTGTTTTTT. Its translation: CASSIEGQNTGELFF.

The count of this clone is one. This chain joins TRBV9 and TRBJ2-1; a weak D match, TRBD2 (6 bases). The CDR3 contains 15 residues. V was cut by 0 bases and J by 9 bases, with 16 bases left in between. Germline V gene sequence: CDR1 SGDLS, CDR2 YYNGEE. CDR3 in amino acids: CASSVDRGGVTEQFF. CDR3 bases: TGTGCCAGCAGCGTAGATCGTGGAGGGGTAACTGAGCAGTTCTTC. Together with reference TRBV9 and TRBJ2-1, the CDR3 gives the full variable domain: DSGVTQTPKHLITATGQRVTLRCSPRSGDLSVYWYQQSLDQGLQFLIQYYNGEERAKGNILERFSAQQFPDLHSELNLSSLELGDSALYFCASSVDRGGVTEQFFGPGTRLTVL.

The chain employs TRBV18 and TRBJ1-6; 7 bases are a match to TRBD1. Per germline, CDR1 KGHSH and CDR2 LQKENI. J gave up 6 bases and V 3 bases, and 8 bases lay outside the gene matches. The CDR3 loop spans 16 amino acids. CDR3 sequence reads: CASSPLKTGTNSPLHF. CDR3 bases: TGTGCCAGCTCACCCCTTAAGACAGGGACTAATTCACCCCTCCACTTT.

V gene TRBV2 combines with J gene TRBJ1-5, with 9 nucleotides matching TRBD1. Germline V gene data show CDR1 as SNHLY and CDR2 as FYNNEI. Trimming at V came to 6 bases and at J to 6 bases, leaving 3 bases not matched to a gene. This CDR3 has 13 amino acids. CDR3 in DNA: TGTGCCAGCAGGCCGACAGGGGGTCAGCCCCAGCATTTT. Translating it yields CASRPTGGQPQHF.

The rearrangement uses TRBV20-1 and TRBJ1-2, with no clear D. Germline V CDR1 and CDR2: DFQATT, SNEGSKA (reference sequence). The CDR3 is 9 residues long. CDR3 sequence (DNA): TGCAGAATTTCGTTAGGCTACACCTTC. This sequence encodes CRISLGYTF.

The chain couples TRBV18 to TRBJ2-7, with D possibly being TRBD2 (5 bases). From germline, CDR1 is KGHSH and CDR2 LQKENI. The CDR3 consists of 16 residues. The V and J ends lost 3 bases and 3 bases respectively, with 18 bases between them. The CDR3 DNA is TGTGCCAGCTCACCGGAAAAGGCAGGCGAGGGCTACGAGCAGTACTTC. The encoded protein is CASSPEKAGEGYEQYF.

This sequence joins TRBV2 and TRBJ2-5; the D gene is possibly TRBD2 (5 bases). The CDR3 contains 15 residues. The germline V gene has CDR1 SNHLY and CDR2 FYNNEI. The V and J ends lost 6 bases and 1 base respectively, with 15 bases between them. CDR3 sequence: CASSALRAPQETQYF. CDR3 nucleotide sequence: TGTGCCAGCAGCGCCCTGCGGGCCCCCCAAGAGACCCAGTACTTC.

As for this clone: One end of the junction varies from germline; a read error may be responsible. The CDR3 region has the DNA TGCGCCAGCAGCTTGGGACAGTCCTACAATTCACCCCTCCACTTT. It encodes CASSLGQSYNSPLHF. The chain is built from TRBV5-1 and TRBJ1-6; D perhaps matches TRBD1 (5 bases). The CDR3 spans 15 residues. Germline CDR1 and CDR2: SGHRS and YFSETQ.

The chain carries TRBV5-5 and TRBJ2-2; the match to TRBD1 covers 7 bases. Germline lookup yields CDR1 SGHKS and CDR2 YYEKEE (reference sequence). CDR3 length: 15 amino acids. J was trimmed by 2 bases and V by 2 bases; bases with no gene match: 3. CDR3 region: CASSFRDRNTGELFF. CDR3 nucleotides: TGTGCCAGCAGCTTCCGGGACAGAAACACCGGGGAGCTGTTTTTT.

The chain uses TRBV5-6 and TRBJ2-5, with 10 bases identical to TRBD1. The CDR3 extends over 17 amino acids. J was trimmed by 5 bases and V by 4 bases; bases with no gene match: 14. Per germline, CDR1 SGHDT and CDR2 YYEEEE. The CDR3 here is CASSPQLAGTGEETQYF. The CDR3 nucleotides are TGTGCCAGCAGCCCGCAGCTGGCCGGGACAGGGGAGGAGACCCAGTACTTC. The complete variable domain, with remaining parts taken from reference TRBV5-6 and TRBJ2-5, reads DAGVTQSPTHLIKTRGQQVTLRCSPKSGHDTVSWYQQALGQGPQFIFQYYEEEERQRGNFPDRFSGHQFPNYSSELNVNALLLGDSALYLCASSPQLAGTGEETQYFGPGTRLLVL.

The gene calls are TRBV6-1 and TRBJ1-4; a possible D gene is TRBD1 (5 bases). V was shortened by 3 bases and J by 3 bases, with 11 bases between the two germline ends. Germline V CDR1 and CDR2: MNHNS, SASEGT. This CDR3 spans 15 amino acids. CDR3 coding DNA: TGTGCCAGCAGTGACGGTGGGGCGGCTAATGAAAAACTGTTTTTT. As protein: CASSDGGAANEKLFF.

The CDR3 region is CASSPDRGRSDTQYF. CDR3 sequence (DNA): TGTGCCAGCAGCCCCGACAGGGGGAGGTCAGATACGCAGTATTTT. The chain joins TRBV6-4 to TRBJ2-3, with TRBD1 matching over 9 bases. Unmatched junction bases numbered 8, after V lost 6 bases and J lost 4 bases. CDR3 length: 15 amino acids. CDR1 is MRHNA, CDR2 SNTAGT, per germline.

The V call is TRBV6-6, the J call TRBJ2-7; a weak D match, TRBD1 (7 bases). The CDR3 has 13 residues. Germline V gene sequence: CDR1 MNHNY, CDR2 SVGAGI (reference sequence). V lost 7 bases, J lost 4 bases, and 14 bases lay in between. Written as DNA, the CDR3 is TGTGCCAGCACCCGACAGGGACTTTACGAGCAGTACTTC. It codes for CASTRQGLYEQYF.

The chain employs TRBV2 and TRBJ1-5; D not certain. V was trimmed by 2 bases and J by 6 bases, leaving 8 bases between them. Germline V lookup: CDR1 SNHLY, CDR2 FYNNEI. The CDR3 runs 13 residues. CDR3 region: CASSEQVGQPQHF. The CDR3 DNA reads as TGTGCCAGCAGTGAACAGGTGGGTCAGCCCCAGCATTTT. Full variable domain (rest looked up from reference TRBV2 and TRBJ1-5): EPEVTQTPSHQVTQMGQEVILRCVPISNHLYFYWYRQILGQKVEFLVSFYNNEISEKSEIFDDQFSVERPDGSNFTLKIRSTKLEDSAMYFCASSEQVGQPQHFGDGTRLSIL.

The J gene is TRBJ1-5, the V gene TRBV15; D is undetermined. The CDR3 has 13 amino acids. CDR1 and CDR2 from the germline V gene are LNHNV and YYDKDF (reference sequence). V lost 3 bases to trimming and J lost 6 bases, with 9 bases between them. The CDR3 is CATSRAGFQPQHF. The CDR3 bases are TGTGCCACCAGCAGGGCGGGTTTTCAGCCCCAGCATTTT.

The DNA for the CDR3 is TGTGCCAGCAGATCCCTGGGACAGGGTGGCGGCTACACCTTC. Residues: CASRSLGQGGGYTF. The chain has TRBV28 and TRBJ1-2; 9 bases fit TRBD1. This CDR3 spans 14 amino acids. V gave up 6 bases and J gave up 8 bases; unmatched junction bases: 10. Germline CDR1 reads MDHEN; CDR2 reads SYDVKM.

The genes are TRBV2 and TRBJ1-6; 7 bases match TRBD1. The CDR3 totals 15 residues. Germline V CDR1 and CDR2: SNHLY, FYNNEI. V lost 2 bases and J lost 6; bases outside the gene matches: 4. The CDR3 reads CASSERTGFNSPLHF. The CDR3 DNA reads as TGTGCCAGCAGTGAACGGACAGGTTTTAATTCACCCCTCCACTTT.

The chain joins TRBV24-1 to TRBJ1-3; D is unclear. The CDR3 consists of 15 residues. From germline, CDR1 is KGHDR and CDR2 SFDVKD. V was shortened by 3 bases and J by 0 bases, with 8 bases between the two germline ends. CDR3 bases: TGTGCCACCAGTGATGGACTAAGCTCTGGAAACACCATATATTTT. Translating it yields CATSDGLSSGNTIYF.

This chain uses TRBV29-1 with TRBJ1-1; D may be TRBD1 (5 bases). The V gene's germline CDR1 is SQVTM and CDR2 ANQGSEA. V dropped 2 bases and J dropped 6 bases, with 16 bases sitting between them. This CDR3 is 14 amino acids long. The CDR3 protein is CSVEKGQGGSEAFF. DNA of the CDR3: TGCAGCGTTGAAAAAGGCCAGGGAGGCTCTGAAGCTTTCTTT.

This clone came up a few times. This chain uses TRBV5-1 with TRBJ2-7; 9 nucleotides align to TRBD1. Germline assignment: CDR1 SGHRS and CDR2 YFSETQ. V was clipped by 5 bases and J by 2 bases; unmatched bases: 5. This CDR3 is built from 14 residues. The CDR3 nucleotides read TGCGCCAGCAGATTAGGGACAGGGCCCTACGAGCAGTACTTC. Translated, it gives CASRLGTGPYEQYF. The entire variable domain, with the rest obtained from reference TRBV5-1 and TRBJ2-7, is as follows: KAGVTQTPRYLIKTRGQQVTLSCSPISGHRSVSWYQQTPGQGLQFLFEYFSETQRNKGNFPGRFSGRQFSNSRSEMNVSTLELGDSALYLCASRLGTGPYEQYFGPGTRLTVT.

The rearrangement uses TRBV5-1 and TRBJ2-2; D possibly corresponds to TRBD2 (5 bases). Germline assignment: CDR1 SGHRS and CDR2 YFSETQ. CDR3 length: 14 amino acids. The germline V and J ends were trimmed by 0 bases and 5 bases, with 8 bases remaining between them. CDR3 residues: CASSLAWRTGELFF. CDR3 bases: TGCGCCAGCAGCTTGGCTTGGAGGACCGGGGAGCTGTTTTTT.

The sample holds many counts of this clone. This sequence joins TRBV2 and TRBJ2-7, with a possible D match to TRBD1 (6 bases). The V end lost 10 bases, the J end lost 3 bases, and 13 bases lay between the germline ends. The CDR3 length is 12 residues. Germline V gene sequence: CDR1 SNHLY, CDR2 FYNNEI. The DNA of the CDR3 is TGTGCCACTGGGACATTACTCTACGAGCAGTACTTC. It specifies CATGTLLYEQYF.

The rearrangement uses TRBV2 and TRBJ1-5, with 7 bases matching TRBD1. The V and J ends lost 5 bases and 4 bases, in that order; junction bases with no gene match: 8. Germline-derived CDR1 and CDR2 are SNHLY and FYNNEI. The CDR3 loop spans 15 amino acids. CDR3 amino acids: CASSRYRGSNQPQHF. CDR3 sequence (DNA): TGTGCCAGCAGTAGGTACAGGGGTAGTAATCAGCCCCAGCATTTT.

The rearrangement uses TRBV28 and TRBJ1-6; D call uncertain. V gave up 3 bases and J gave up 9 bases, with 24 bases separating them. The germline gives CDR1 MDHEN, CDR2 SYDVKM. The CDR3 has 18 residues. CDR3 loop: CASSLSGGLGSISSPLHF. Here the CDR3 DNA reads TGTGCCAGCAGTTTGTCGGGCGGACTTGGGAGTATAAGTTCACCCCTCCACTTT.

This rearrangement joins TRBV10-3 to TRBJ2-5; TRBD2 agrees at 15 bases. V lost 0 bases and J lost 4; bases outside the gene matches: 0. CDR3 length: 16 amino acids. Germline V lookup: CDR1 ENHRY, CDR2 SYGVKD. The CDR3: CAISESGLAGGETQYF. The CDR3 coding sequence is TGTGCCATCAGTGAGTCGGGACTAGCGGGGGGAGAGACCCAGTACTTC.